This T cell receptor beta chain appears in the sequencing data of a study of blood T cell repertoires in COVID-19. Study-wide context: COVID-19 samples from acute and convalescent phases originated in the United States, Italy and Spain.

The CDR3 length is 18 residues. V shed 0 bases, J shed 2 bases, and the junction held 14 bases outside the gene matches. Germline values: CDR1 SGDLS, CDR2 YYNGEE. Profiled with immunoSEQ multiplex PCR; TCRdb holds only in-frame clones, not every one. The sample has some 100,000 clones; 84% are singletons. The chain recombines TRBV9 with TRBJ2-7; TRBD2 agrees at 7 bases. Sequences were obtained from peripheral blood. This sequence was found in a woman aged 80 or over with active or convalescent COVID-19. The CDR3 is CASSVGLATGTIAYEQYF. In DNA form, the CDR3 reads TGTGCCAGCAGCGTAGGTTTGGCTACGGGGACTATAGCCTACGAGCAGTACTTC. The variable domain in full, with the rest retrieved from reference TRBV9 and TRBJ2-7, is DSGVTQTPKHLITATGQRVTLRCSPRSGDLSVYWYQQSLDQGLQFLIQYYNGEERAKGNILERFSAQQFPDLHSELNLSSLELGDSALYFCASSVGLATGTIAYEQYFGPGTRLTVT.